One sample yielded the 8 T cell receptor beta chains listed below, sequenced in a study of blood T cell repertoires in COVID-19. Repertoires were generated with immunoSEQ multiplex PCR, while TCRdb's copy carries only in-frame clones and drops some. The sample contains a few hundred thousand clones, roughly 90% of which appear only once. Material: PBMCs or T cells enriched from blood (not recorded which). The receptors shown here come from a woman aged 18-29 years who had been exposed to COVID-19.

This chain uses TRBV6-5 with TRBJ2-7; 8 nucleotides match TRBD1. The CDR3 has 13 residues. V dropped 5 bases and J dropped 3; count of bases not matched to a gene: 3. CDR1 MNHEY and CDR2 SVGAGI come from the germline V gene. The CDR3 sequence is CASSRQGYYEQYF. CDR3 sequence (DNA): TGTGCCAGCAGTCGACAGGGGTACTACGAGCAGTACTTC.

The V gene is TRBV24-1, the J gene TRBJ2-5; 8 nucleotides line up with TRBD1. CDR1 and CDR2 from the germline V gene are KGHDR and SFDVKD. V gave up 0 bases and J gave up 4 bases; unmatched junction bases: 3. This CDR3 region has 15 residues. The CDR3: CATSDLDRGGETQYF. The CDR3, as DNA: TGTGCCACCAGTGATTTGGACAGGGGAGGAGAGACCCAGTACTTC.

V gene TRBV7-9 combines with J gene TRBJ2-1; 7 nucleotides match TRBD2. CDR3 length: 15 amino acids. CDR1 SEHNR and CDR2 FQNEAQ come from the germline V gene (reference sequence). V was pared by 1 base and J by 8 bases, with 8 bases of the junction left unmatched. This chain's CDR3 is CASSLVSSSGDEQFF. CDR3 coding DNA: TGTGCCAGCAGCTTAGTTTCGTCCAGCGGGGATGAGCAGTTCTTC.

The chain links TRBV5-3 to TRBJ2-7, with a tentative D call TRBD2 (7 bases). TRBV5-3 is placed among ORFs of uncertain function. Trimming left V 3 bases short and J 3 bases short, with 16 bases between. CDR3 length: 15 residues. The CDR3: CARSYGGRIIYEQYF. For the CDR3, the DNA is TGTGCCAGAAGCTACGGGGGGCGCATTATCTACGAGCAGTACTTC.

V usage is TRBV19 and J usage is TRBJ2-2; D is perhaps TRBD1 (6 bases). Trimming pared 7 bases from V and 2 bases from J, leaving 20 bases between. The CDR3 extends over 17 amino acids. Germline V gene data show CDR1 as LNHDA and CDR2 as SQIVND (reference sequence). The CDR3 protein is CASNSGQPGVNTGELFF. CDR3 DNA sequence: TGTGCCAGTAACTCAGGACAGCCAGGGGTTAACACCGGGGAGCTGTTTTTT.

The chain uses TRBV10-2 and TRBJ1-1, with 7 bases matching TRBD1. With 6 bases clipped from V and 4 bases from J, the junction kept 11 bases outside the gene matches. In germline, CDR1 is WSHSY, CDR2 SAAADI. The CDR3 covers 15 residues. This CDR3 is CASSVIGQVTTEAFF. In nucleotides, the CDR3 is TGCGCCAGCAGCGTGATAGGACAGGTAACCACTGAAGCTTTCTTT.

This chain joins TRBV7-2 and TRBJ1-1, with a possible D match to TRBD1 (5 bases). The CDR3 spans 15 residues. From germline, CDR1 is SGHTA and CDR2 FQGNSA. The V end was cut by 3 bases, the J end by 7 bases, with 18 bases between. The chain's CDR3 is CASSLVRLGDGEAFF. In DNA, the CDR3 is TGTGCCAGCAGCTTGGTTAGGTTAGGGGATGGTGAAGCTTTCTTT.

The V call is TRBV18, the J call TRBJ2-5; D ambiguous. With 4 bases removed from V and 2 bases from J, the gap between germline ends came to 8 bases. Per germline, CDR1 KGHSH and CDR2 LQKENI. CDR3 length: 13 amino acids. CDR3 sequence reads: CASSRQAQETQYF. Here the CDR3 DNA reads TGTGCCAGCTCACGCCAGGCGCAAGAGACCCAGTACTTC.